The text below deals with one T cell receptor (beta chain). Germline trimming cut 6 bases from V and 7 bases from J; bases unmatched to any gene: 13. The CDR3 is 14 amino acids. Germline V CDR1 and CDR2: SQVTM, ANQGSEA. Assay: immunoSEQ multiplex PCR; the TCRdb copy retains only in-frame clones and omits some. The sample has about 79,000 clones, 85% to 95% seen once. This entry comes from a study of T cell changes during pregnancy in multiple sclerosis. This sample comprised CD4+ T cells from peripheral blood mononuclear cells, obtained in the second trimester of pregnancy. The chain uses TRBV29-1 and TRBJ1-1, with TRBD1 identical over 8 bases. The TCR originated in a female donor with multiple sclerosis, enrolled in a pregnancy study. CDR3 loop: CSVRLQGGRVEAFF. The DNA for the CDR3 is TGCAGCGTGAGATTACAGGGGGGAAGAGTTGAAGCTTTCTTT.